These 13 T cell receptor beta chains were all obtained from the same sample, sequenced in a study of cytotoxic CD8 clonotypes in ibrutinib-treated CLL. Clones were read by immunoSEQ multiplex PCR, and TCRdb kept only the in-frame ones, dropping some. The profile shows 250,000 to 350,000 clones, approximately 79% of them singletons. Sequenced here: PBMCs, sampled at disease progression, from a patient treated with ibrutinib. The source is a human donor with chronic lymphocytic leukemia.

The sample holds one count of this clone. The rearrangement uses TRBV18 and TRBJ2-7; 10 bases are a match to TRBD1. V was pared by 1 base and J by 1 base, with 4 bases of the junction left unmatched. Germline loops: CDR1 KGHSH, CDR2 LQKENI. There are 16 residues in the CDR3. The CDR3: CASSPLGTGASYEQYF. The CDR3 bases are TGTGCCAGCTCACCACTCGGGACAGGGGCTTCCTACGAGCAGTACTTC.

The chain employs TRBV15 and TRBJ2-1; unclear D gene. Per germline, CDR1 LNHNV and CDR2 YYDKDF (reference sequence). V was clipped by 0 bases and J by 7 bases, with 10 bases between them. The CDR3 runs to 14 residues. CDR3 region: CATSRDLGVNEQFF. DNA for the CDR3: TGTGCCACCAGCAGAGATCTTGGGGTTAATGAGCAGTTCTTC.

V is TRBV10-3 and J is TRBJ2-3; D perhaps matches TRBD1 (5 bases). Germline CDR1 ENHRY, CDR2 SYGVKD. This CDR3 spans 14 amino acids. Trimming left V 2 bases short and J 2 bases short, with 8 bases between. CDR3 bases: TGTGCCATCAGTGAGACAGGTTACACAGATACGCAGTATTTT. As protein: CAISETGYTDTQYF.

This chain joins TRBV27 and TRBJ2-7; the D gene could be TRBD1 or TRBD2 (5 bases each). V was shortened by 3 bases and J by 1 base, with 13 bases between the two germline ends. This CDR3 has 15 amino acids. Germline assignment: CDR1 MNHEY and CDR2 SMNVEV (reference sequence). CDR3 DNA: TGTGCCAGCAGTTTGGGGACGTACAGTTCCTACGAGCAGTACTTC. It specifies CASSLGTYSSYEQYF.

V gene TRBV5-6 combines with J gene TRBJ2-1; possibly TRBD2 for D (6 bases). Trimming shortened V by 4 bases and J by 4 bases, and 15 bases separated the two germline ends. Germline-derived CDR1 and CDR2 are SGHDT and YYEEEE. This CDR3 has 15 amino acids. The CDR3 here is CASSVSPRGYNEQFF. The CDR3 DNA reads as TGTGCCAGCAGCGTATCCCCTCGGGGGTACAATGAGCAGTTCTTC.

J is TRBJ2-7 and V is TRBV28; tentative D call: TRBD2 (6 bases). Per germline, CDR1 MDHEN and CDR2 SYDVKM. CDR3 size: 14 residues. V shed 3 bases and J shed 2 bases, with 11 bases lying between them. Here the CDR3 reads CASSFLAPAYEQYF. The CDR3 nucleotides read TGTGCCAGCAGTTTTCTAGCGCCAGCCTACGAGCAGTACTTC.

The chain employs TRBV7-2 and TRBJ2-3; possible D gene TRBD1, 5 bases. The germline gives CDR1 SGHTA, CDR2 FQGNSA. V lost 4 bases to trimming and J lost 0 bases, with 14 bases between them. This CDR3 is 16 amino acids long. The CDR3 nucleotides are TGTGCCAGCAGCTCTCACTGGGGCTCTAGCACAGATACGCAGTATTTT. Protein: CASSSHWGSSTDTQYF.

The CDR3 region is CASSPPQITDTQYF. DNA of the CDR3: TGCGCCAGCAGCCCACCACAGATAACAGATACGCAGTATTTT. The rearrangement uses TRBV5-1 and TRBJ2-3; D gene uncertain. The germline gives CDR1 SGHRS, CDR2 YFSETQ. The CDR3 runs 14 residues. V gave up 4 bases and J gave up 3 bases, with 12 bases separating them.

The V call is TRBV5-1, the J call TRBJ1-2; maybe TRBD1 (5 bases). Germline values: CDR1 SGHRS, CDR2 YFSETQ. The V end was cut by 3 bases, the J end by 8 bases, with 17 bases between. The CDR3 length is 14 residues. This chain's CDR3 is CASSSTGLHLGYTF. The CDR3 DNA reads TGCGCCAGCAGCTCTACGGGACTGCACCTAGGCTACACCTTC.

This clone was counted a few times. The chain links TRBV25-1 to TRBJ2-7, with a tentative D call TRBD2 (5 bases). Germline values: CDR1 MGHDK, CDR2 SYGVNS. The CDR3 runs to 11 residues. V lost 6 bases to trimming and J lost 7 bases, with 10 bases between them. The CDR3 coding sequence is TGTGCCAGCAGGGGCGGGTTGGAGCAGTACTTC. It is translated as CASRGGLEQYF.

Comments on this clone: The sample has other DNA sequences that encode this CDR3 too. The chain links TRBV6-1 to TRBJ2-5; D might be TRBD1 or TRBD2, each matching 5 bases. Germline V gene sequence: CDR1 MNHNS, CDR2 SASEGT. Between the trimmed V and J ends, which lost 0 bases and 1 base, there was a span of 6 bases. This CDR3 is built from 14 residues. In DNA form, the CDR3 reads TGTGCCAGCAGTGAAGCGGGACCCCAAGAGACCCAGTACTTC. Its translation: CASSEAGPQETQYF.

The rearrangement joins TRBV5-1 to TRBJ1-3; D is ambiguous. The germline V and J ends were trimmed by 4 bases and 2 bases, with 10 bases remaining between them. CDR3 length: 14 residues. Germline lookup yields CDR1 SGHRS and CDR2 YFSETQ. CDR3 residues: CASSPSDAGNTIYF. The DNA of the CDR3 is TGCGCCAGCAGCCCCTCGGATGCTGGAAACACCATATATTTT.

V is TRBV12-2 and J is TRBJ2-3; the table's D call of TRBD2 was not tested on the DNA. TRBV12-2 is designated a pseudogene. The CDR3 has 14 residues. The CDR3 sequence is CASRLVGSTDTQYF. The CDR3, as DNA: TGTGCAAGTCGCTTAGTCGGGAGCACAGATACGCAGTATTTT.